Shown below are 2 T cell receptor beta chains from a single sample sequenced in a study of persistence of HIV-infected CD4 T cells. The libraries were made with immunoSEQ version 4 in survey mode. The protocol was immunoSEQ multiplex PCR, while the TCRdb copy is restricted to in-frame clones and leaves out a portion. The sample shows fewer than 35,000 clones, 82% of them seen only once. No antigen has been identified for these receptors. Lysates of CMV-infected fibroblasts at roughly 10 ug/mL stimulated these cells. CD40L/CD69 double-negative CD45RO-high memory CD4+ T cells were collected. Sequences were derived from CD4+ T cells sorted from PBMCs after roughly 18-hour stimulation, sampled from a patient who received antiretroviral therapy. The source of these receptors is an adult woman with HIV who was CMV-seropositive.

V and J are TRBV29-1 and TRBJ1-3, with 8 bases identical to TRBD1. Germline V lookup: CDR1 SQVTM, CDR2 ANQGSEA. V was pared by 7 bases and J by 4 bases, with 6 bases of the junction left unmatched. The CDR3 extends over 13 amino acids. DNA of the CDR3: TGCAGCGCCGCGGACAGGGCCGGAAACACCATATATTTT. Translation: CSAADRAGNTIYF.

This rearrangement joins TRBV10-3 to TRBJ2-1, with 10 bases identical to TRBD1. The CDR3 is 15 residues long. The trim removed 7 bases at V and 9 bases at J, leaving 12 bases unmatched. From germline, CDR1 is ENHRY and CDR2 SYGVKD. The CDR3, as DNA: TGTGCCATCACCGGTGGACAGGGGGTTGAGGGTGAGCAGTTCTTC. Translation gives CAITGGQGVEGEQFF.